These 4 T cell receptor beta chains were all obtained from the same sample, sequenced in a study of sequential checkpoint blockade in melanoma. Data came from immunoSEQ multiplex PCR; TCRdb stores just in-frame clones and leaves some out. The table includes 25,000 to 35,000 clones, about 88% detected once. Treatment here: randomized to nivolumab then ipilimumab (arm A) or the reverse (arm B). Sample: CD8+ T cells sorted from blood (inferred from file names), taken from a patient given nivolumab and ipilimumab in sequence. These receptors all come from a human donor with melanoma.

The genes are TRBV6-1 and TRBJ1-1; possibly TRBD1 for D (6 bases). The germline CDR1 and CDR2 sequences are MNHNS and SASEGT. V lost 2 bases to trimming and J lost 1 base, with 11 bases between them. The length of the CDR3 is 15 residues. The CDR3 here is CASSERWTENTEAFF. DNA for the CDR3: TGTGCCAGCAGTGAAAGATGGACAGAGAACACTGAAGCTTTCTTT.

The chain couples TRBV27 to TRBJ2-1; no definite D call. Trimming took off 7 bases at V and 2 bases at J, with 12 bases between the two ends. This CDR3 is built from 14 residues. Germline CDR1 and CDR2: MNHEY and SMNVEV (reference sequence). The CDR3 region is CASTPWLAYNEQFF. DNA for the CDR3: TGTGCCAGCACCCCGTGGCTTGCCTACAATGAGCAGTTCTTC.

The V and J genes are TRBV27 and TRBJ1-5; D is perhaps TRBD1 (5 bases). V was cut by 7 bases and J by 7 bases, with 11 bases left in between. Germline lookup yields CDR1 MNHEY and CDR2 SMNVEV (reference sequence). The CDR3 is 12 amino acids. The CDR3 sequence is CASTTGGQPQHF. The DNA of the CDR3 is TGTGCCAGCACCACGGGGGGGCAGCCCCAGCATTTT.

The gene calls are TRBV19 and TRBJ1-6; D might be TRBD1 (5 bases). Germline values: CDR1 LNHDA, CDR2 SQIVND (reference sequence). Trimming cost V 0 bases and J 7 bases, with 7 bases left between them. The length of the CDR3 is 14 residues. CDR3 coding DNA: TGTGCCAGTAGTATAGACAGGGCGAATTCACCCCTCCACTTT. Translating it yields CASSIDRANSPLHF. The variable domain in full, completed from reference TRBV19 and TRBJ1-6, reads DGGITQSPKYLFRKEGQNVTLSCEQNLNHDAMYWYRQDPGQGLRLIYYSQIVNDFQKGDIAEGYSVSREKKESFPLTVTSAQKNPTAFYLCASSIDRANSPLHFGNGTRLTVT.